This entry features one T cell receptor beta chain sequence. The sample comes from a study of blood T cell repertoires in COVID-19. CDR3 size: 16 residues. CDR1 is SGHTA and CDR2 is FQGNSA in the germline V gene. V trimming: 2 bases; J trimming: 2 bases; junction bases outside the gene matches: 6. Only in-frame clones appear in the TCRdb table, and some are missing; sequencing was by immunoSEQ multiplex PCR. In the table there are nearly 200,000 clones, approximately 83% of which are singletons. This clonotype was obtained from a man aged 35-49 years who had recovered from COVID-19. Sequencing was carried out using PBMCs or T cells enriched from blood (not recorded which). The chain carries TRBV7-2 and TRBJ2-3, with TRBD2 matching 8 bases. The CDR3 nucleotides are TGTGCCAGCAGCTTATTTGGTAGCGGGGACACAGATACGCAGTATTTT. Its translation is CASSLFGSGDTDTQYF.